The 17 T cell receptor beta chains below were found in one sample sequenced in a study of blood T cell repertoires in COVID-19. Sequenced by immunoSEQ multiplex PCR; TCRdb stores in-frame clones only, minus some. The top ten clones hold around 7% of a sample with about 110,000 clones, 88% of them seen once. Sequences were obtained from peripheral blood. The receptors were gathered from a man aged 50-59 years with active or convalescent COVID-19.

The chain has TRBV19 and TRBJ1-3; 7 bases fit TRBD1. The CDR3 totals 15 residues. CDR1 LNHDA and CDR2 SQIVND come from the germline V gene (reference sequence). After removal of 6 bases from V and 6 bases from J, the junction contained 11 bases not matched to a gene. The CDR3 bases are TGTGCCAGTAGCACCACCGGGACAGAACTAAACACCATATATTTT. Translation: CASSTTGTELNTIYF.

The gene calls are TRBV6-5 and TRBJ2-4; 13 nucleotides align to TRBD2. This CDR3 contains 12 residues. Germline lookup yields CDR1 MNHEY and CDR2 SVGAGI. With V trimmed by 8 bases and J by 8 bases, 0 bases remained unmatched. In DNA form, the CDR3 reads TGTGCCAGCGGACTAGCGGGAGACATTCAGTACTTC. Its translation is CASGLAGDIQYF.

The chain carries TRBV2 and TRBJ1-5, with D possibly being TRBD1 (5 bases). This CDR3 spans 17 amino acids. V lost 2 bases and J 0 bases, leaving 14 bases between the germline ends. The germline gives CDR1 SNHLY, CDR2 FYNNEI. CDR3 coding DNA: TGTGCCAGCAGTGAAAAGGTTCAGGGCAGTAGCAATCAGCCCCAGCATTTT. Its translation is CASSEKVQGSSNQPQHF.

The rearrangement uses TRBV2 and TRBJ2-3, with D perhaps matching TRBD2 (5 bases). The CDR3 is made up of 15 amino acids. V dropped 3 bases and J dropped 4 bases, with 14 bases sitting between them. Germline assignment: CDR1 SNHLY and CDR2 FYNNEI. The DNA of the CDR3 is TGTGCCAGCAGTGAGCAAAACAGCGGTCCAGATACGCAGTATTTT. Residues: CASSEQNSGPDTQYF.

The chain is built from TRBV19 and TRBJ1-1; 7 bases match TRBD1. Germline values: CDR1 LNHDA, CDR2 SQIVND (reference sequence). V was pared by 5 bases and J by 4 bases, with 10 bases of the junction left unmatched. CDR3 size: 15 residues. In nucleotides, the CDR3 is TGTGCCAGTAGTCCTATTAGGGGGCTGGTCACTGAAGCTTTCTTT. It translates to CASSPIRGLVTEAFF.

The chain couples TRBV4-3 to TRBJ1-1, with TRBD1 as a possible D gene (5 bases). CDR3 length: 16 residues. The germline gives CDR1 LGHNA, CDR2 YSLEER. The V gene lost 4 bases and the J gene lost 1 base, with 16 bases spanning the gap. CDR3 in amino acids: CASSRQLVTANTEAFF. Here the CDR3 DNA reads TGCGCCAGCAGCCGCCAGCTAGTGACAGCGAACACTGAAGCTTTCTTT.

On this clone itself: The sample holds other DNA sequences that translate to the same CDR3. CDR3 residues: CASSLVRVNTEAFF. CDR3 sequence (DNA): TGTGCCAGCAGTTTAGTACGGGTGAACACTGAAGCTTTCTTT. V is TRBV28 and J is TRBJ1-1; D is undetermined. The V gene's germline CDR1 is MDHEN and CDR2 SYDVKM. The V gene lost 2 bases and the J gene lost 0 bases, with 7 bases spanning the gap. The CDR3 is 14 residues long. Based on the CDR3 plus reference TRBV28 and TRBJ1-1, the full variable domain is DVKVTQSSRYLVKRTGEKVFLECVQDMDHENMFWYRQDPGLGLRLIYFSYDVKMKEKGDIPEGYSVSREKKERFSLILESASTNQTSMYLCASSLVRVNTEAFFGQGTRLTVV.

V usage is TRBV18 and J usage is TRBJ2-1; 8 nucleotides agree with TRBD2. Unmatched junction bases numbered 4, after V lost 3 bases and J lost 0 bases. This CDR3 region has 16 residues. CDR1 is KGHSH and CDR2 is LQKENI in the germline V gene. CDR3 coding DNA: TGTGCCAGCTCACCCCAACTAGCGGACTCCTACAATGAGCAGTTCTTC. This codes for CASSPQLADSYNEQFF.

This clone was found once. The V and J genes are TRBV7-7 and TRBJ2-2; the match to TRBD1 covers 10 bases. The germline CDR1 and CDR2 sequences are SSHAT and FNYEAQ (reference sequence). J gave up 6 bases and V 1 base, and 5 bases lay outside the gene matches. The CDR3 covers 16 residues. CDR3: CASSLVSGTGAGELFF. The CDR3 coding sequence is TGTGCCAGCAGCTTAGTTTCCGGGACAGGGGCCGGGGAGCTGTTTTTT.

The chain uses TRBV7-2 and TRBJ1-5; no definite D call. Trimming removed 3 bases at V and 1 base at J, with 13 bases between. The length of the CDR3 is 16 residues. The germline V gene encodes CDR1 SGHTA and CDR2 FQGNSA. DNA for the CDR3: TGTGCCAGCAGCTTGGTCGTGGGCGGGAGCAATCAGCCCCAGCATTTT. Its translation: CASSLVVGGSNQPQHF.

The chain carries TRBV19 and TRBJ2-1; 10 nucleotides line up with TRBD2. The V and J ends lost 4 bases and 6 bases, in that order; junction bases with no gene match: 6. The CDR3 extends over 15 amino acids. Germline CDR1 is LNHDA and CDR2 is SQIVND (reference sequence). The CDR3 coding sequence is TGTGCCAGTAGTAGCGTAGCGGGAGGACGCAATGAGCAGTTCTTC. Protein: CASSSVAGGRNEQFF.

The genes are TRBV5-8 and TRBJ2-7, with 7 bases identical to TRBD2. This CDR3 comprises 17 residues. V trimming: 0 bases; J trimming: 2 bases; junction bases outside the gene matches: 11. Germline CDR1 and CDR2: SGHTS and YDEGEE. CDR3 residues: CASSLAGRLAATYEQYF. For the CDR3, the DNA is TGTGCCAGCAGCTTGGCGGGACGGCTAGCGGCCACCTACGAGCAGTACTTC.

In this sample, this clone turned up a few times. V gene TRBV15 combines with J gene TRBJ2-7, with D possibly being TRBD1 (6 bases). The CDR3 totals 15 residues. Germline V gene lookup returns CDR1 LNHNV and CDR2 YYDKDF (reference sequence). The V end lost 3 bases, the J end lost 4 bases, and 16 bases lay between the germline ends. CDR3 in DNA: TGTGCCACCAGCAGGAACAGGGACCAGGGGTACGAGCAGTACTTC. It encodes CATSRNRDQGYEQYF. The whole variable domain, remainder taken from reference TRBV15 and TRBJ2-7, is DAMVIQNPRYQVTQFGKPVTLSCSQTLNHNVMYWYQQKSSQAPKLLFHYYDKDFNNEADTPDNFQSRRPNTSFCFLDIRSPGLGDTAMYLCATSRNRDQGYEQYFGPGTRLTVT.

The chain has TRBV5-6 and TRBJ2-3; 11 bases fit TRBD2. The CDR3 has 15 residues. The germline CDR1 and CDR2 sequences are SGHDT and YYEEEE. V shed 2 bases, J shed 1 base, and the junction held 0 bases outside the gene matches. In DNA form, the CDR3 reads TGTGCCAGCAGCTTACTAGCGGGGGGCACAGATACGCAGTATTTT. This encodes CASSLLAGGTDTQYF.

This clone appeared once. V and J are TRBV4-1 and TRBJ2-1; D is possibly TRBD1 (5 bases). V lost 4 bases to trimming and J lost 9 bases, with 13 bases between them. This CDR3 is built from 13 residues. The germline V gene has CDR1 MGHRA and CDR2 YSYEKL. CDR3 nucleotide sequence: TGCGCCAGCAGCCCCCCAGGGTGGGGTGAGCAGTTCTTC. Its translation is CASSPPGWGEQFF.

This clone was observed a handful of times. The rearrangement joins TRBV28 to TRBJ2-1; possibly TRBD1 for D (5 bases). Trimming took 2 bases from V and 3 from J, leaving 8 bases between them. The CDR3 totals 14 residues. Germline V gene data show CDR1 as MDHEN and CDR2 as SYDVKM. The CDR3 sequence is CASSLEQDYNEQFF. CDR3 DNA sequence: TGTGCCAGCAGTTTAGAACAGGACTACAATGAGCAGTTCTTC.

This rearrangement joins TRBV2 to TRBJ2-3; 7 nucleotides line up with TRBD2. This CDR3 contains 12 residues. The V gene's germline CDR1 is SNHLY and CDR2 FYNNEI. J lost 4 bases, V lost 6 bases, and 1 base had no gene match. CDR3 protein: CASRGGADTQYF. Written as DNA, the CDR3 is TGTGCCAGCAGGGGGGGGGCAGATACGCAGTATTTT.